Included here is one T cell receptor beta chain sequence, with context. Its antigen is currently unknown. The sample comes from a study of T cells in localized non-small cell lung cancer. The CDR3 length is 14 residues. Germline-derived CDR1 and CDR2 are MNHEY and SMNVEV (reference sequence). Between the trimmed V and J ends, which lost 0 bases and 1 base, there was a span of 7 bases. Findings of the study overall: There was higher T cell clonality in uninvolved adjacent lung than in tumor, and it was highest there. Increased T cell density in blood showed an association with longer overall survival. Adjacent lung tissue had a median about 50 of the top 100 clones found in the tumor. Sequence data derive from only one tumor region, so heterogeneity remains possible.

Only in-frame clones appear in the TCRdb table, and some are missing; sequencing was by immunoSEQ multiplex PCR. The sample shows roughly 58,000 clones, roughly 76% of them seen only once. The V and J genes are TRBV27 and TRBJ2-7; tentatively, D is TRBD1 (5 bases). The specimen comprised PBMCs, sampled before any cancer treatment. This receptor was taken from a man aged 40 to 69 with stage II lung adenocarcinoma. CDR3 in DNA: TGTGCCAGCAGTTTATCGACAGATTCCTACGAGCAGTACTTC. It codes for CASSLSTDSYEQYF.